This T cell receptor (beta chain) was retrieved from a study of cytomegalovirus exposure and HLA in healthy donors. This clone has just a few counts. Antigen: not known. The CDR3 is made up of 15 amino acids. CDR1 is SGHRS and CDR2 is YFSETQ in the germline V gene. V lost 0 bases and J lost 0, with 6 bases in between. Overall study findings and caveats: Cytomegalovirus-associated status was assigned to approximately 160 TCR beta chains.

PCR amplification relied on 60 Vbeta primers (plus 13 Jbeta primers). Using immunoSEQ multiplex PCR, the repertoire was profiled, and TCRdb retains in-frame clones only, with some absent. In the table there are about 120,000 clones, approximately 15% of which are singletons. Sequencing was done on a sample of PBMCs. The chain joins TRBV5-1 to TRBJ2-2; D is unresolved. The clonotype was recovered from a woman between 18 and 30 years old in good health and CMV-seronegative. The CDR3 nucleotides read TGCGCCAGCAGCTTGGACGGAGCGAACACCGGGGAGCTGTTTTTT. This translates into CASSLDGANTGELFF.